Sequencing of this T cell receptor beta chain was carried out in a study of technical replicates of blood from a few donors. TCRdb's copy holds only in-frame clones and misses some; the assay was immunoSEQ multiplex PCR. The sample has just over 95,000 clones, over 85% seen once. V was cut by 0 bases and J by 1 base, with 11 bases left in between. The germline CDR1 and CDR2 sequences are SGDLS and YYNGEE. The length of the CDR3 is 16 residues. The specimen was T cells isolated from PBMCs. The clonotype comes from a human donor in good health. V usage is TRBV9 and J usage is TRBJ2-1; no definite D call. CDR3 protein: CASSVVGTASYNEQFF. The CDR3 bases are TGTGCCAGCAGCGTAGTCGGAACAGCTTCCTACAATGAGCAGTTCTTC.